This T cell receptor beta chain was identified during a study of OX40 agonist ivuxolimab in advanced cancers. For the study at large: The study gave patients intravenous ivuxolimab at 0.01 to 10 mg/kg every 2 weeks. Dose-escalation patients' cancers were hepatocellular carcinoma, melanoma, renal cell or head and neck cancer. Three patients, one with hepatocellular carcinoma and two with cutaneous melanoma, responded partially. Findings and caveats of the study: Antigens targeted by the expanded peripheral T cells were not determined.

Produced via immunoSEQ multiplex PCR; TCRdb's table is partial and in-frame only. The sample holds about 53,000 clones, 85% to 90% seen once. This clone was picked up a small number of times. Antigen specificity is unknown. Sequencing was performed on CD4+ or CD8+ T cells sorted from blood, taken in a trial of the OX40 agonist ivuxolimab. The origin of this receptor is an adult with an advanced solid tumor such as melanoma, head and neck, liver or kidney cancer.

DNA of the CDR3: TGTGCCAGCAGTAAAGGGCAAACCTACGAGCAGTACTTC. It encodes CASSKGQTYEQYF. The rearrangement joins TRBV27 to TRBJ2-7; unclear D gene. The CDR3 loop spans 13 amino acids. Germline V gene sequence: CDR1 MNHEY, CDR2 SMNVEV (reference sequence). The V gene lost 5 bases and the J gene lost 2 bases, with 10 bases spanning the gap.